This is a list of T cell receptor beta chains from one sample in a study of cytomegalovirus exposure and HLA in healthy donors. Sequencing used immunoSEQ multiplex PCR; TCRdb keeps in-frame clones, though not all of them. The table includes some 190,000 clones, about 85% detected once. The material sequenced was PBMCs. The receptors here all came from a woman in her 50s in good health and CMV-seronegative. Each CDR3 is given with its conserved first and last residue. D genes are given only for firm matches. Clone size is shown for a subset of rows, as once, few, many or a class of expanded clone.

CDR3 protein: CASSRLAGGRETQYF; CDR3 DNA: TGTGCCAGCAGCCGACTAGCGGGGGGGAGGGAGACCCAGTACTTC; clone size: -; V gene: TRBV7-2; D gene: TRBD2; J gene: TRBJ2-5
CDR3 protein: CASSSGGRTEAFF; CDR3 DNA: TGTGCCAGCAGTTCCGGGGGGCGGACTGAAGCTTTCTTT; clone size: -; V gene: TRBV28; D gene: -; J gene: TRBJ1-1
CDR3 protein: CASSSRGTTEAFF; CDR3 DNA: TGTGCCAGCAGCTCCAGGGGGACCACTGAAGCTTTCTTT; clone size: few; V gene: TRBV7-3; D gene: TRBD1; J gene: TRBJ1-1
CDR3 protein: CAIQTGQETQYF; CDR3 DNA: TGTGCCATCCAGACAGGCCAAGAGACCCAGTACTTC; clone size: -; V gene: TRBV7-2; D gene: -; J gene: TRBJ2-5
CDR3 protein: CASSVTSGTGSVEAFF; CDR3 DNA: TGTGCCAGTAGTGTCACCTCAGGGACAGGGTCCGTGGAAGCTTTCTTT; clone size: -; V gene: TRBV19; D gene: TRBD1; J gene: TRBJ1-1
CDR3 protein: CASTREPSYEQYF; CDR3 DNA: TGTGCCAGCACAAGGGAGCCTTCCTACGAGCAGTACTTC; clone size: -; V gene: TRBV2; D gene: -; J gene: TRBJ2-7
CDR3 protein: CASKAGTGGATTEAFF; CDR3 DNA: TGTGCCAGTAAAGCCGGGACAGGGGGCGCGACCACTGAAGCTTTCTTT; clone size: -; V gene: TRBV19; D gene: TRBD1; J gene: TRBJ1-1
CDR3 protein: CASSLDGSDIQYF; CDR3 DNA: TGTGCCAGCAGCTTAGACGGGTCGGACATTCAGTACTTC; clone size: -; V gene: TRBV7-2; D gene: -; J gene: TRBJ2-4
CDR3 protein: CASIHRGNTEAFF; CDR3 DNA: TGCGCCAGCATCCACAGGGGGAACACTGAAGCTTTCTTT; clone size: -; V gene: TRBV10-1; D gene: TRBD1; J gene: TRBJ1-1
CDR3 protein: CASSPPGSSGNTIYF; CDR3 DNA: TGTGCCAGCTCACCACCCGGGAGCTCTGGAAACACCATATATTTT; clone size: -; V gene: TRBV18; D gene: -; J gene: TRBJ1-3
CDR3 protein: CASSVGYDRGYGYTF; CDR3 DNA: TGTGCCAGCAGCGTAGGGTACGACAGGGGCTATGGCTACACCTTC; clone size: -; V gene: TRBV7-2; D gene: TRBD1; J gene: TRBJ1-2
CDR3 protein: CASSDGQIQYF; CDR3 DNA: TGTGCCAGCAGTGACGGGCAGATTCAGTACTTC; clone size: -; V gene: TRBV6-4; D gene: -; J gene: TRBJ2-4
CDR3 protein: CASTLKAGAETQYF; CDR3 DNA: TGTGCCAGCACCTTAAAGGCGGGGGCAGAGACCCAGTACTTC; clone size: -; V gene: TRBV6-5; D gene: -; J gene: TRBJ2-5
CDR3 protein: CASTRGLAGELSF; CDR3 DNA: TGTGCCAGCACCAGGGGATTGGCCGGGGAGCTGTCTTTT; clone size: -; V gene: TRBV27; D gene: -; J gene: TRBJ2-2
CDR3 protein: CASSTNMNTEAFF; CDR3 DNA: TGCGCCAGCAGTACAAATATGAACACTGAAGCTTTCTTT; clone size: -; V gene: TRBV5-1; D gene: -; J gene: TRBJ1-1
CDR3 protein: CASSFRVGYGYTF; CDR3 DNA: TGTGCCAGCAGCTTCAGGGTTGGCTATGGCTACACCTTC; clone size: -; V gene: TRBV7-9; D gene: -; J gene: TRBJ1-2
CDR3 protein: CSVLRGEKLFF; CDR3 DNA: TGCAGCGTCCTACGGGGGGAAAAACTGTTTTTT; clone size: -; V gene: TRBV29-1; D gene: -; J gene: TRBJ1-4
CDR3 protein: CASSRLQATNTEAFF; CDR3 DNA: TGTGCCAGCAGCCGCCTCCAAGCGACGAACACTGAAGCTTTCTTT; clone size: -; V gene: TRBV5-5; D gene: -; J gene: TRBJ1-1
CDR3 protein: CASSSTLREQYF; CDR3 DNA: TGTGCCAGCAGTTCCACCCTCAGGGAGCAGTACTTC; clone size: -; V gene: TRBV6-5; D gene: -; J gene: TRBJ2-7
CDR3 protein: CASRRQGVDRQPQHF; CDR3 DNA: TGTGCCAGCAGAAGACAGGGGGTCGACAGGCAGCCCCAGCATTTT; clone size: -; V gene: TRBV19; D gene: TRBD1; J gene: TRBJ1-5
CDR3 protein: CASSLLAGDNEQFF; CDR3 DNA: TGTGCCAGCAGCTTGCTAGCGGGGGACAATGAGCAGTTCTTC; clone size: -; V gene: TRBV4-2; D gene: TRBD2; J gene: TRBJ2-1
CDR3 protein: CASSSRTGVSTEAFF; CDR3 DNA: TGTGCCAGTAGTAGTCGGACAGGAGTGAGCACTGAAGCTTTCTTT; clone size: few; V gene: TRBV19; D gene: TRBD1; J gene: TRBJ1-1
CDR3 protein: CASSPGNPIQYF; CDR3 DNA: TGTGCCAGCAGCCCGGGGAACCCCATTCAGTACTTC; clone size: -; V gene: TRBV6-6; D gene: -; J gene: TRBJ2-4
CDR3 protein: CATSREIGILSGNTIYF; CDR3 DNA: TGTGCCACCAGCAGAGAAATCGGGATCCTCTCTGGAAACACCATATATTTT; clone size: -; V gene: TRBV15; D gene: -; J gene: TRBJ1-3
CDR3 protein: CASSRTGWGTGELFF; CDR3 DNA: TGTGCCAGCAGCCGGACAGGGTGGGGCACCGGGGAGCTGTTTTTT; clone size: -; V gene: TRBV5-5; D gene: TRBD1; J gene: TRBJ2-2
CDR3 protein: CASSPGPTGDTIYF; CDR3 DNA: TGTGCCAGCAGCCCTGGCCCAACTGGAGACACCATATATTTT; clone size: -; V gene: TRBV5-4; D gene: -; J gene: TRBJ1-3
CDR3 protein: CASSYSRGRGETQYF; CDR3 DNA: TGTGCCAGCAGTTACTCTAGGGGCAGGGGAGAGACCCAGTACTTC; clone size: -; V gene: TRBV6-6; D gene: -; J gene: TRBJ2-5
CDR3 protein: CASSHRGASGGGSYEQYF; CDR3 DNA: TGTGCCAGCAGCCACAGGGGGGCTAGCGGGGGGGGAAGCTACGAGCAGTACTTC; clone size: -; V gene: TRBV7-9; D gene: TRBD2; J gene: TRBJ2-7
CDR3 protein: CASSRRGNSPLHF; CDR3 DNA: TGTGCCAGCAGTCGACGGGGTAATTCACCCCTCCACTTT; clone size: -; V gene: TRBV5-6; D gene: -; J gene: TRBJ1-6
CDR3 protein: CASTTLRGEQYF; CDR3 DNA: TGTGCCAGCACCACCCTCCGGGGCGAGCAGTACTTC; clone size: -; V gene: TRBV6-5; D gene: -; J gene: TRBJ2-7
CDR3 protein: CAISEAGQGSDEQFF; CDR3 DNA: TGTGCCATCAGTGAGGCCGGACAGGGTTCGGACGAGCAGTTCTTC; clone size: -; V gene: TRBV10-3; D gene: TRBD1; J gene: TRBJ2-1
CDR3 protein: CASSLLTVMNTEAFF; CDR3 DNA: TGTGCCAGCAGCCTCCTCACGGTTATGAACACTGAAGCTTTCTTT; clone size: -; V gene: TRBV7-8; D gene: -; J gene: TRBJ1-1
CDR3 protein: CASSWGGNTEAFF; CDR3 DNA: TGCGCCAGCAGCTGGGGGGGGAACACTGAAGCTTTCTTT; clone size: -; V gene: TRBV5-1; D gene: -; J gene: TRBJ1-1
CDR3 protein: CASSLIRGEKLFF; CDR3 DNA: TGTGCCAGCAGCTTAATACGAGGGGAAAAACTGTTTTTT; clone size: -; V gene: TRBV5-8; D gene: -; J gene: TRBJ1-4
CDR3 protein: CASSSNSGTEAFF; CDR3 DNA: TGTGCCAGCAGCTCCAACAGTGGCACTGAAGCTTTCTTT; clone size: once; V gene: TRBV7-3; D gene: -; J gene: TRBJ1-1
CDR3 protein: CASRAPGAGSYEQYF; CDR3 DNA: TGTGCCAGCAGGGCCCCTGGGGCAGGATCCTACGAGCAGTACTTC; clone size: few; V gene: TRBV27; D gene: -; J gene: TRBJ2-7
CDR3 protein: CASSLGFASYEQYF; CDR3 DNA: TGTGCCAGCAGCTTAGGTTTTGCCAGCTACGAGCAGTACTTC; clone size: few; V gene: TRBV7-2; D gene: -; J gene: TRBJ2-7
CDR3 protein: CASTTGGGPNQPQHF; CDR3 DNA: TGTGCCAGCACCACCGGGGGGGGACCTAATCAGCCCCAGCATTTT; clone size: -; V gene: TRBV7-8; D gene: -; J gene: TRBJ1-5
CDR3 protein: CASSLRQSEAFF; CDR3 DNA: TGTGCCAGCAGTTTGAGACAGTCTGAAGCTTTCTTT; clone size: few; V gene: TRBV6-6; D gene: -; J gene: TRBJ1-1
CDR3 protein: CASSALGQLYGYTF; CDR3 DNA: TGTGCCAGCAGCGCCCTGGGACAGCTCTATGGCTACACCTTC; clone size: once; V gene: TRBV7-6; D gene: TRBD1; J gene: TRBJ1-2
CDR3 protein: CASSVKVVAGGRGPDTQYF; CDR3 DNA: TGTGCCAGCAGCGTAAAGGTGGTAGCGGGAGGCAGGGGCCCAGATACGCAGTATTTT; clone size: once; V gene: TRBV9; D gene: TRBD2; J gene: TRBJ2-3
CDR3 protein: CASSRGSEVFF; CDR3 DNA: TGTGCCAGCAGTAGGGGCTCTGAAGTTTTCTTT; clone size: -; V gene: TRBV6-1; D gene: -; J gene: TRBJ1-1
CDR3 protein: CASSLLLTEAFF; CDR3 DNA: TGTGCCAGCAGCTTATTACTCACTGAAGCTTTCTTT; clone size: -; V gene: TRBV7-2; D gene: -; J gene: TRBJ1-1
CDR3 protein: CASSLAGQTYNEQFF; CDR3 DNA: TGTGCCAGCAGCTTAGCGGGACAGACCTACAATGAGCAGTTCTTC; clone size: -; V gene: TRBV7-2; D gene: TRBD1; J gene: TRBJ2-1